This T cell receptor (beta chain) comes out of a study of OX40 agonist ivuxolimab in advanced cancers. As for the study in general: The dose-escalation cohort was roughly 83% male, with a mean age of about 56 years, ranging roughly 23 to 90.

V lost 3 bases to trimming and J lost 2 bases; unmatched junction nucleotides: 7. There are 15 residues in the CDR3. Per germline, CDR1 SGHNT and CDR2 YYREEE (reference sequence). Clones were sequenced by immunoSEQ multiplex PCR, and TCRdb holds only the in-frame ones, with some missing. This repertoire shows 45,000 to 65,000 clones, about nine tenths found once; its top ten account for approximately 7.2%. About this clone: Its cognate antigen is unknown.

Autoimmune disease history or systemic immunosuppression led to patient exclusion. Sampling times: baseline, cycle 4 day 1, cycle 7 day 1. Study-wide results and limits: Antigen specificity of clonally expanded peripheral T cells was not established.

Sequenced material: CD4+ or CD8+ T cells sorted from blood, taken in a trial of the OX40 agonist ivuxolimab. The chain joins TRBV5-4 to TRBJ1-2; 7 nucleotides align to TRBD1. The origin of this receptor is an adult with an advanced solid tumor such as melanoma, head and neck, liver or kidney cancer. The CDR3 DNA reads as TGTGCCAGCAGCTCACCCCGGGGACAGAACTATGGCTACACCTTC. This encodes CASSSPRGQNYGYTF.